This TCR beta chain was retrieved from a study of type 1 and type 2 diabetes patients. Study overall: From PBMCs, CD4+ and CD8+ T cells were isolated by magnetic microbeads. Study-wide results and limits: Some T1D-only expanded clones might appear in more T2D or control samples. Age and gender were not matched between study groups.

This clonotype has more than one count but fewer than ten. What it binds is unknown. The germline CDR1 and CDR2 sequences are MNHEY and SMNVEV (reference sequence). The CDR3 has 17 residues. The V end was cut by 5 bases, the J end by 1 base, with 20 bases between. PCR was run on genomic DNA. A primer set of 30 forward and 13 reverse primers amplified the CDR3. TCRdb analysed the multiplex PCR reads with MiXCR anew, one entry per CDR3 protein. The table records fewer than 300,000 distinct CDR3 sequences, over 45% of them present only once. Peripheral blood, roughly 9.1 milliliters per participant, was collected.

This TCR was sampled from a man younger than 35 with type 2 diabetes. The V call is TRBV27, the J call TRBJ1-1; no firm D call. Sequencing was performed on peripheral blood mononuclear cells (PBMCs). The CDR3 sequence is CASSPVPLKIENTEAFF. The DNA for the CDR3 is TGTGCCAGCAGTCCCGTTCCCCTTAAGATTGAGAACACTGAAGCTTTCTTT.